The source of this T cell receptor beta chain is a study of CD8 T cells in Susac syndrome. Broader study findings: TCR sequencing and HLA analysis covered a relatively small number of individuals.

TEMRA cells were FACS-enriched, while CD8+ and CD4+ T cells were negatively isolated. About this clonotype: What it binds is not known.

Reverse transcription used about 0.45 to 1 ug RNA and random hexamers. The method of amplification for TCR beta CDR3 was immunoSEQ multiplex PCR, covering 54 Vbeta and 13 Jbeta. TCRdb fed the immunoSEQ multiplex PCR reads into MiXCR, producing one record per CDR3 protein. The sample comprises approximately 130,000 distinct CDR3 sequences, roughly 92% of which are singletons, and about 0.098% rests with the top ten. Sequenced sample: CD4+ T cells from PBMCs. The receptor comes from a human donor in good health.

CDR3 nucleotide sequence: TGTGCCAGCAGTCCTACGCCGACAGGGGGAGAGGGCTACACCTTC. It is translated as CASSPTPTGGEGYTF. The chain joins TRBV5-6 to TRBJ1-2, with 9 nucleotides matching TRBD1. This CDR3 contains 15 residues. After removal of 5 bases from V and 8 bases from J, the junction contained 13 bases not matched to a gene. Germline V gene sequence: CDR1 SGHDT, CDR2 YYEEEE. The full variable domain, with the rest looked up from reference TRBV5-6 and TRBJ1-2, is DAGVTQSPTHLIKTRGQQVTLRCSPKSGHDTVSWYQQALGQGPQFIFQYYEEEERQRGNFPDRFSGHQFPNYSSELNVNALLLGDSALYLCASSPTPTGGEGYTFGSGTRLTVV.